This TCR beta chain stems from a study of OX40 agonist ivuxolimab in advanced cancers. Study-level background: Every 2 weeks, patients received ivuxolimab intravenously, dosed at 0.01 to 10 mg/kg. Study findings and constraints: Clonal expansion was seen in CD4+ and CD8+ blood T cells by week 6 at 0.1 to 3.0 mg/kg.

Sequenced by immunoSEQ multiplex PCR; TCRdb stores in-frame clones only, minus some. The table records roughly 57,000 clones, 70% to 85% of them present only once. Collection of blood occurred at baseline, at cycle 4 day 1, and at cycle 7 day 1. With respect to this clone: Its antigen remains unidentified.

The CDR3 totals 16 residues. With V trimmed by 1 base and J by 7 bases, 8 bases remained unmatched. Germline V gives CDR1 LNHDA, CDR2 SQIVND (reference sequence). The material was CD4+ or CD8+ T cells sorted from blood, obtained in a trial of the OX40 agonist ivuxolimab. This receptor was taken from an adult with an advanced solid tumor such as melanoma, head and neck, liver or kidney cancer. The rearrangement links TRBV19 to TRBJ2-1; TRBD2 aligns across 9 bases. The CDR3 DNA follows: TGTGCCAGTAGTATAGCTCGAGGCGGGAGGGGGAATGAGCAGTTCTTC. Its protein is CASSIARGGRGNEQFF.